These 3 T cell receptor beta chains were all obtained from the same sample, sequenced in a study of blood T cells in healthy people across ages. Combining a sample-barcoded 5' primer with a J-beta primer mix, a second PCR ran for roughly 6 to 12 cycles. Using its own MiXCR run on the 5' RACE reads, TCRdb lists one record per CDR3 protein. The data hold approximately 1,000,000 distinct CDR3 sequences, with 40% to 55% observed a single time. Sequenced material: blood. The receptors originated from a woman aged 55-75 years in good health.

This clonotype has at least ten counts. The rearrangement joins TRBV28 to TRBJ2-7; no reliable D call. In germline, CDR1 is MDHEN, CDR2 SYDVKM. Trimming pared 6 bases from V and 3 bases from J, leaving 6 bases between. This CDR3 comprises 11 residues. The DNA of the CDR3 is TGTGCCAGCAGCGAATTCTACGAGCAGTACTTC. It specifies CASSEFYEQYF.

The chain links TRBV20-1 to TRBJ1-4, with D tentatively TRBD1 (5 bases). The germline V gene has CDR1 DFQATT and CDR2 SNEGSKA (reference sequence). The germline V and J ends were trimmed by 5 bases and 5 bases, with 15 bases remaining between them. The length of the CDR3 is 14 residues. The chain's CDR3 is CSAGRTQPNEKLFF. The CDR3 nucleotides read TGCAGTGCTGGAAGGACACAGCCAAATGAAAAACTGTTTTTT.

CDR3 sequence: CASSEMGSGSGEQYF. The CDR3 bases are TGTGCCAGCTCAGAGATGGGTTCCGGGAGCGGCGAGCAGTACTTC. The chain uses TRBV18 and TRBJ2-4; D might be TRBD2 (6 bases). The DNA end is a closer match to TRBJ2-7, so the J assignment may be wrong. CDR3 length: 15 amino acids. In germline, CDR1 is KGHSH, CDR2 LQKENI.